The clone carrying this TCR beta chain showed up just once. CDR1 and CDR2 from the germline V gene are SGHTA and FQGNSA. The ends lost 1 base at V and 3 bases at J; junction bases unmatched: 12. CDR3 length: 18 residues. Three rounds of nested PCR, following a modified ARM-PCR protocol, produced the TCRbeta library. TCRdb ran MiXCR on the multiplex PCR reads and lists one entry per CDR3 protein. Here the sample spans 44,000 or so distinct CDR3 sequences, approximately 59% being singletons. This sample stems from a study of tumor and adjacent non-tumor tissue in lung cancer. No cell sorting was done before RNA was extracted from the tissue. The normal lung tissue was taken more than 3 cm from the tumor edge. Donors were chemotherapy-naive, newly diagnosed lung cancer surgical patients in China, August–late 2014.

J is TRBJ2-3 and V is TRBV7-2; 8 bases fit TRBD2. The sample was distant non-tumor lung tissue. The receptor was isolated from a woman aged 40 to 50 with non-small cell lung cancer. The CDR3 here is CASSLGGLARATTDTQYF. The DNA for the CDR3 is TGTGCCAGCAGCTTAGGCGGACTAGCCAGAGCGACTACAGATACGCAGTATTTT. Variable domain in full (rest from reference TRBV7-2 and TRBJ2-3): GAGVSQSPSNKVTEKGKDVELRCDPISGHTALYWYRQSLGQGLEFLIYFQGNSAPDKSGLPSDRFSAERTGGSVSTLTIQRTQQEDSAVYLCASSLGGLARATTDTQYFGPGTRLTVL.